The next 32 T cell receptor beta chains were all read from a single sample in a study of cytomegalovirus exposure and HLA in healthy donors. Clones were read by immunoSEQ multiplex PCR, and TCRdb kept only the in-frame ones, dropping some. The sample lists approximately 100,000 clones, about 88% occurring once. Sequencing used PBMCs. The receptors shown here come from a woman younger than 35 in good health and CMV-seropositive.

The V and J genes are TRBV6-6 and TRBJ1-2; D is undetermined. Germline V gene sequence: CDR1 MNHNY, CDR2 SVGAGI (reference sequence). The CDR3 consists of 12 residues. Trimming removed 4 bases from V and 13 bases from J, with 16 bases in between. The CDR3 reads CASSLGSETGTF. In DNA, the CDR3 is TGTGCCAGCAGTTTAGGTTCCGAGACGGGCACCTTC.

The CDR3 coding sequence is TGCGCCAGCAGCCAAGTGCGGGGGGGCCGGGACCCTGATACGCAGTATTTT. This sequence encodes CASSQVRGGRDPDTQYF. V is TRBV4-1 and J is TRBJ2-3, with 9 bases that match TRBD2. Trimming took 1 base from V and 6 from J; bases not matched to a gene: 11. The CDR3 covers 17 residues. Looked up from germline, CDR1 is MGHRA and CDR2 is YSYEKL.

The chain joins TRBV28 to TRBJ1-5; D is possibly TRBD1 (6 bases). Germline assignment: CDR1 MDHEN and CDR2 SYDVKM. The CDR3 runs 17 residues. Trimming left V 5 bases short and J 3 bases short, with 20 bases between. CDR3 nucleotide sequence: TGTGCCAGCAGTCCTCGCCGAAGAGCAGGGGACAATCAGCCCCAGCATTTT. Residues: CASSPRRRAGDNQPQHF.

CDR3 region: CASSLREGTFNYGYTF. The CDR3 DNA reads TGTGCCAGCAGTCTCCGGGAAGGAACCTTCAACTATGGCTACACCTTC. The chain links TRBV28 to TRBJ1-2, with D uncertain. This CDR3 is 16 amino acids long. The V and J ends lost 5 bases and 2 bases respectively, with 18 bases between them. The germline gives CDR1 MDHEN, CDR2 SYDVKM.

This CDR3 is CASSLIGGNEKLFF. DNA of the CDR3: TGTGCCAGCAGTTTAATCGGCGGTAATGAAAAACTGTTTTTT. The chain recombines TRBV28 with TRBJ1-4; D is uncertain. V lost 2 bases and J 4 bases, leaving 8 bases between the germline ends. Germline values: CDR1 MDHEN, CDR2 SYDVKM. The CDR3 has 14 residues.

The chain links TRBV28 to TRBJ2-1, with a tentative D call TRBD1 (5 bases). CDR1 MDHEN and CDR2 SYDVKM come from the germline V gene. This CDR3 spans 15 amino acids. With 6 bases removed from V and 5 bases from J, the gap between germline ends came to 17 bases. The CDR3 is CASSHGGATDNEQFF. The DNA of the CDR3 is TGTGCCAGCAGCCACGGTGGGGCGACTGACAATGAGCAGTTCTTC.

The gene calls are TRBV19 and TRBJ1-2, with D perhaps TRBD1 (6 bases). The CDR3 is 15 amino acids. The germline gives CDR1 LNHDA, CDR2 SQIVND (reference sequence). V was cut by 4 bases and J by 7 bases, with 19 bases left in between. DNA of the CDR3: TGTGCCAGTAGTAACAAATTTACAGGGTTTGGTGGCTACACCTTC. Translation: CASSNKFTGFGGYTF.

This chain uses TRBV27 with TRBJ2-4, with D possibly TRBD2 on 6 matching bases. V gave up 8 bases and J gave up 0 bases, with 20 bases separating them. Germline V gives CDR1 MNHEY, CDR2 SMNVEV (reference sequence). The length of the CDR3 is 17 residues. CDR3 amino acids: CASHPPPPGEAKNIQYF. CDR3 bases: TGTGCCAGCCATCCCCCCCCTCCGGGGGAAGCCAAAAACATTCAGTACTTC.

In this sample, this clone turned up once. The chain links TRBV19 to TRBJ1-1, with 7 nucleotides matching TRBD1. Germline V lookup: CDR1 LNHDA, CDR2 SQIVND (reference sequence). The CDR3 totals 15 residues. V lost 10 bases, J lost 1 base, and 12 bases stayed unmatched. CDR3 region: CATSRTGRRNTEAFF. As DNA, the CDR3 is TGTGCCACCAGCCGGACAGGTCGGAGGAACACTGAAGCTTTCTTT.

This sequence joins TRBV27 and TRBJ1-6, with a weak D call TRBD1 (5 bases). The CDR3 is made up of 15 amino acids. Trimming cost V 3 bases and J 5 bases, with 11 bases left between them. Looked up from germline, CDR1 is MNHEY and CDR2 is SMNVEV (reference sequence). This CDR3 is CASSFGGANNSPLHF. The CDR3 bases are TGTGCCAGCAGTTTCGGAGGGGCCAATAATTCACCCCTCCACTTT.

CDR3 in DNA: TGCGCCAGCAGCCGCCCGGGAAAAGGGACTGAAGCTTTCTTT. Its protein is CASSRPGKGTEAFF. The chain employs TRBV4-1 and TRBJ1-1; D not certain. Trimming removed 4 bases from V and 5 bases from J, with 14 bases in between. The germline gives CDR1 MGHRA, CDR2 YSYEKL. The CDR3 extends over 14 amino acids.

This chain joins TRBV10-3 and TRBJ1-2; TRBD1 matches 12 bases. J gave up 4 bases and V 3 bases, and 15 bases lay outside the gene matches. Germline V gives CDR1 ENHRY, CDR2 SYGVKD. The CDR3 has 19 amino acids. The CDR3 DNA follows: TGTGCCATCAGTGATAAGCTAATTCCGGGACAGGGGGCCCCCTATGGCTACACCTTC. It codes for CAISDKLIPGQGAPYGYTF.

V gene TRBV4-3 combines with J gene TRBJ2-1; TRBD1 aligns across 8 bases. CDR3 length: 17 residues. The V gene's germline CDR1 is LGHNA and CDR2 YSLEER. V shed 1 base and J 4 bases; nucleotides not matched to a gene: 9. The CDR3 bases are TGCGCCAGCAGCCAAGCTTATTCGGACAGGGCTTACAATGAGCAGTTCTTC. This encodes CASSQAYSDRAYNEQFF.

CDR3 region: CASSFSAVGTDTQYF. As DNA, the CDR3 is TGTGCCAGCAGCTTTTCCGCAGTCGGCACAGATACGCAGTATTTT. This chain joins TRBV7-7 and TRBJ2-3; no definite D call. The germline gives CDR1 SSHAT, CDR2 FNYEAQ (reference sequence). V dropped 3 bases and J dropped 1 base, with 11 bases sitting between them. The CDR3 runs to 15 residues. Supplemented by reference TRBV7-7 and TRBJ2-3, the full variable domain reads GAGVSQSPRYKVTKRGQDVTLRCDPISSHATLYWYQQALGQGPEFLTYFNYEAQPDKSGLPSDRFSAERPEGSISTLTIQRTEQRDSAMYRCASSFSAVGTDTQYFGPGTRLTVL.

About this clone itself: The junction departs from germline at one end; a sequencing error may be responsible. V gene TRBV15 combines with J gene TRBJ2-1; 11 bases are a match to TRBD2. The CDR3 is 16 amino acids. The V gene's germline CDR1 is LNHNV and CDR2 YYDKDF (reference sequence). DNA for the CDR3: TGTGCCACCAGCAGGGGACTAGCGGACGCCTATAATGAGCAGTTCTTC. Translated: CATSRGLADAYNEQFF. The full variable domain, its missing parts supplied by reference TRBV15 and TRBJ2-1, is DAMVIQNPRYQVTQFGKPVTLSCSQTLNHNVMYWYQQKSSQAPKLLFHYYDKDFNNEADTPDNFQSRRPNTSFCFLDIRSPGLGDTAMYLCATSRGLADAYNEQFFGPGTRLTVL.

V gene TRBV19 combines with J gene TRBJ1-1; D may be TRBD1 (6 bases). Trimming left V 5 bases short and J 4 bases short, with 20 bases between. The CDR3 is 16 residues long. The germline CDR1 and CDR2 sequences are LNHDA and SQIVND (reference sequence). In DNA form, the CDR3 reads TGTGCCAGTAGTGCTACCTCTTTCCGGACAGTCACTGAAGCTTTCTTT. This gives the protein CASSATSFRTVTEAFF. The full variable domain, with the rest looked up from reference TRBV19 and TRBJ1-1, is DGGITQSPKYLFRKEGQNVTLSCEQNLNHDAMYWYRQDPGQGLRLIYYSQIVNDFQKGDIAEGYSVSREKKESFPLTVTSAQKNPTAFYLCASSATSFRTVTEAFFGQGTRLTVV.

The chain recombines TRBV5-6 with TRBJ2-7, with 8 bases lining up with TRBD1. Germline CDR1 is SGHDT and CDR2 is YYEEEE. Losses at the gene ends were 4 bases for V and 2 bases for J; bases not matched to a gene: 5. The CDR3 has 14 amino acids. The CDR3 bases are TGTGCCAGCAGCCCTGAGACAGGGGCCTACGAGCAGTACTTC. This encodes CASSPETGAYEQYF.

This clone was recorded a few times. The chain employs TRBV25-1 and TRBJ2-7, with D possibly TRBD1 on 6 matching bases. Germline V CDR1 and CDR2: MGHDK, SYGVNS. The CDR3 has 14 residues. Between the trimmed V and J ends, which lost 5 bases and 2 bases, there was a span of 13 bases. The CDR3 DNA is TGTGCCAGCAGTCACCCGGGACAAGCCTACGAGCAGTACTTC. As protein: CASSHPGQAYEQYF.

The chain combines TRBV6-5 with TRBJ1-2, with no clear D. V was pared by 4 bases and J by 2 bases, with 11 bases between. Germline lookup yields CDR1 MNHEY and CDR2 SVGAGI. The CDR3 covers 14 residues. The CDR3 here is CASSSLPGNYGYTF. In DNA, the CDR3 is TGTGCCAGCAGTTCTTTACCGGGGAACTATGGCTACACCTTC.

This chain links TRBV28 with TRBJ2-3, with 11 bases aligning to TRBD1. The germline gives CDR1 MDHEN, CDR2 SYDVKM. This CDR3 is 17 amino acids long. After removal of 2 bases from V and 4 bases from J, the junction contained 8 bases not matched to a gene. CDR3 residues: CASSLRIGTGGSDTQYF. As DNA, the CDR3 is TGTGCCAGCAGTTTAAGGATTGGGACAGGGGGATCAGATACGCAGTATTTT.

The rearrangement links TRBV2 to TRBJ2-3, with TRBD2 identical over 11 bases. CDR3 length equals 16 residues. CDR1 and CDR2 (germline): SNHLY, FYNNEI. Losses at the gene ends were 5 bases for V and 0 bases for J; bases not matched to a gene: 4. CDR3 sequence: CASSPGTSGSTDTQYF. CDR3 nucleotide sequence: TGTGCCAGCAGTCCTGGGACTAGCGGCAGCACAGATACGCAGTATTTT.

This clone has only a few counts. The gene calls are TRBV6-5 and TRBJ2-7; 8 bases fit TRBD1. Germline V CDR1 and CDR2: MNHEY, SVGAGI. This CDR3 spans 13 amino acids. The V and J ends lost 10 bases and 6 bases, in that order; junction bases with no gene match: 11. The CDR3 here is CATRTGLLTEQYF. CDR3 nucleotide sequence: TGTGCCACTCGGACAGGGCTGTTGACCGAGCAGTACTTC.

This rearrangement joins TRBV6-5 to TRBJ1-2; 8 nucleotides align to TRBD1. In germline, CDR1 is MNHEY, CDR2 SVGAGI. The J segment lost 4 bases and the V segment lost 5 bases, leaving 6 bases of the junction unmatched. This CDR3 is built from 14 residues. CDR3 protein: CASSGTGGVYGYTF. CDR3 bases: TGTGCCAGCAGTGGAACAGGGGGGGTCTATGGCTACACCTTC.

This chain links TRBV9 with TRBJ1-1, with 7 bases identical to TRBD1. The V segment lost 4 bases and the J segment 8 bases; nucleotides outside the gene matches: 17. The length of the CDR3 is 16 residues. Germline V CDR1 and CDR2: SGDLS, YYNGEE. The CDR3 DNA reads TGTGCCAGCAGCCGGGACAGAGCGGGGGGGCATCGGGAAGCTTTCTTT. This encodes CASSRDRAGGHREAFF.

The rearrangement links TRBV6-5 to TRBJ1-4; TRBD1 might be the D (6 bases). The CDR3 has 14 residues. CDR1 is MNHEY, CDR2 SVGAGI, per germline. Trimming stripped 5 bases from V and 8 bases from J, with 15 bases between. In nucleotides, the CDR3 is TGTGCCAGCAGTCTTACGGGGGGCGGCGAAAAACTGTTTTTT. Amino acid sequence: CASSLTGGGEKLFF.

The chain couples TRBV6-5 to TRBJ2-2; D unresolved. CDR3 length: 13 amino acids. V dropped 10 bases and J dropped 0 bases, with 9 bases sitting between them. CDR1 MNHEY and CDR2 SVGAGI come from the germline V gene. The CDR3 loop reads CATAEPNTGELFF. In DNA, the CDR3 is TGTGCCACCGCGGAGCCGAACACCGGGGAGCTGTTTTTT.

The chain combines TRBV7-9 with TRBJ1-2; D gene unclear. This CDR3 is 11 amino acids long. Trimming cost V 2 bases and J 6 bases, with 4 bases left between them. CDR1 SEHNR and CDR2 FQNEAQ come from the germline V gene (reference sequence). As DNA, the CDR3 is TGTGCCAGCAGCTTACGAGATGGCTACACCTTC. It yields the protein CASSLRDGYTF.

The genes are TRBV6-1 and TRBJ1-4; D ambiguous. CDR1 is MNHNS, CDR2 SASEGT, per germline. With 7 bases removed from V and 5 bases from J, the gap between germline ends came to 11 bases. The length of the CDR3 is 13 residues. CDR3: CASTQTINEKLFF. The CDR3 region has the DNA TGTGCCAGCACTCAGACTATAAATGAAAAACTGTTTTTT.

This rearrangement joins TRBV14 to TRBJ2-1; TRBD2 aligns across 9 bases. CDR1 and CDR2 (germline): SGHDN, FVKESK. With V trimmed by 2 bases and J by 1 base, 15 bases remained unmatched. This CDR3 is 20 amino acids long. CDR3 loop: CASSQKTGTSYSQSYNEQFF. CDR3 sequence (DNA): TGTGCCAGCAGCCAAAAAACCGGGACTAGCTATTCCCAATCCTACAATGAGCAGTTCTTC.

The V and J genes are TRBV6-4 and TRBJ1-1; 7 positions agree with TRBD1. Per germline, CDR1 MRHNA and CDR2 SNTAGT. CDR3 size: 15 residues. With V trimmed by 4 bases and J by 4 bases, 9 bases remained unmatched. CDR3 nucleotides: TGTGCCAGCAGTGTTGCGGAGGGGGCGGTCACTGAAGCTTTCTTT. Protein product: CASSVAEGAVTEAFF.

The V gene is TRBV9, the J gene TRBJ1-1; D is unresolved. Germline V gene data show CDR1 as SGDLS and CDR2 as YYNGEE. V gave up 1 base and J gave up 1 base, with 11 bases separating them. The CDR3 consists of 15 residues. The CDR3 DNA follows: TGTGCCAGCAGCGTATCGCTTGACTCGAACACTGAAGCTTTCTTT. Its translation is CASSVSLDSNTEAFF.

The chain couples TRBV4-3 to TRBJ2-2, with D possibly matching TRBD1 (6 bases). Deletions cut 1 base from V and 6 bases from J, with 9 bases between. The CDR3 is 14 residues long. Germline CDR1 is LGHNA and CDR2 is YSLEER. The CDR3 loop is CASSQGTGPGELFF. The CDR3 DNA reads TGCGCCAGCAGCCAAGGAACAGGGCCCGGGGAGCTGTTTTTT.